These 10 T cell receptor beta chains were all obtained from the same sample, sequenced in a study of long-term antiretroviral therapy in people with HIV. Running of the v3.0 immunoSEQ assay took place at survey level. Profiled with immunoSEQ multiplex PCR; TCRdb holds only in-frame clones, not every one. Of approximately 25,000 clones listed, 65% to 80% were seen once; the top ten hold around 5%. Specimen: unsorted PBMCs, collected 0.5 years after starting antiretroviral therapy. Source of these receptors: a woman between 35 and 50 years old with HIV.

This chain uses TRBV9 with TRBJ1-3; no clear D. This CDR3 has 12 amino acids. The V gene lost 5 bases and the J gene lost 3 bases, with 6 bases spanning the gap. In germline, CDR1 is SGDLS, CDR2 YYNGEE. The CDR3 DNA reads as TGTGCCAGCAGTCGTGATGGAAACACCATATATTTT. Translation: CASSRDGNTIYF.

A note on this clone: The DNA is left out, because the CDR3 cannot be placed on it with certainty; the CDR3 is given as TCRdb lists it. The J gene is TRBJ2-7, the V gene TRBV27. 14 amino acids form the CDR3, both terminal residues included. In germline, CDR1 is MNHEY, CDR2 SMNVEV (reference sequence). The CDR3 here is CASSSSWGSYEQYF.

The chain employs TRBV11-2 and TRBJ2-5; D is possibly TRBD2 (6 bases). Germline loops: CDR1 SGHAT, CDR2 FQNNGV. This CDR3 is built from 14 residues. Trimming took off 4 bases at V and 2 bases at J, with 11 bases between the two ends. The CDR3 loop reads CASSSMGLQETQYF. The CDR3 DNA reads as TGTGCCAGCAGCTCTATGGGACTTCAAGAGACCCAGTACTTC.

V is TRBV4-3 and J is TRBJ2-3; 8 nucleotides match TRBD2. CDR1 and CDR2 from the germline V gene are LGHNA and YSLEER. The CDR3 has 15 amino acids. Trimming cost V 6 bases and J 0 bases; bases outside gene matches: 5. The CDR3 is CASSFGGGSTDTQYF. For the CDR3, the DNA is TGCGCCAGCAGTTTCGGGGGGGGGAGCACAGATACGCAGTATTTT.

The chain has TRBV30 and TRBJ2-7; TRBD1 or TRBD2 may be the D gene (5 bases each). The V end lost 3 bases, the J end lost 7 bases, and 16 bases lay between the germline ends. The CDR3 sequence is 13 residues long. The germline V gene has CDR1 GTSNPN and CDR2 SVGIG (reference sequence). The CDR3 DNA reads TGTGCCTGGAGCATAGCGCAGGGCGAAGAGCAGTACTTC. This codes for CAWSIAQGEEQYF.

The rearrangement uses TRBV12-5 and TRBJ2-5; 10 bases align to TRBD1. The V and J ends lost 6 bases and 5 bases, in that order; junction bases with no gene match: 3. The CDR3 covers 13 residues. CDR1 is LGHNT and CDR2 is FRNRAP in the germline V gene. In DNA form, the CDR3 reads TGTGCTAGTGGGGGACAGGGGTTGGAGACCCAGTACTTC. Translating gives CASGGQGLETQYF. Drawing the rest from reference TRBV12-5 and TRBJ2-5, the complete variable domain is DARVTQTPRHKVTEMGQEVTMRCQPILGHNTVFWYRQTMMQGLELLAYFRNRAPLDDSGMPKDRFSAEMPDATLATLKIQPSEPRDSAVYFCASGGQGLETQYFGPGTRLLVL.

The chain employs TRBV25-1 and TRBJ1-2; TRBD1 matches at 10 bases. The CDR3 contains 14 residues. Germline values: CDR1 MGHDK, CDR2 SYGVNS. Losses at the gene ends were 2 bases for V and 5 bases for J; bases not matched to a gene: 2. The CDR3 loop reads CASSERQGAYGYTF. For the CDR3, the DNA is TGTGCCAGCAGTGAAAGACAGGGGGCATATGGCTACACCTTC.

V and J are TRBV5-1 and TRBJ1-1, with 10 bases aligning to TRBD1. From germline, CDR1 is SGHRS and CDR2 YFSETQ. This CDR3 has 17 residues. Germline trimming cut 0 bases from V and 2 bases from J; bases unmatched to any gene: 7. The CDR3 DNA sequence: TGCGCCAGCAGCTTGGGACAGGGGGCGCCTTACAACACTGAAGCTTTCTTT. Its protein is CASSLGQGAPYNTEAFF.

This chain links TRBV5-1 with TRBJ2-5; D unresolved. V lost 2 bases and J 5 bases, leaving 10 bases between the germline ends. CDR1 and CDR2 (germline): SGHRS, YFSETQ. The CDR3 length is 13 residues. CDR3 region: CASSLTGSETQYF. The CDR3 DNA reads as TGCGCCAGCAGCTTAACCGGGTCGGAGACCCAGTACTTC.

The chain has TRBV25-1 and TRBJ2-1; the match to TRBD1 covers 9 bases. V lost 3 bases to trimming and J lost 4 bases; unmatched junction nucleotides: 13. The germline V gene encodes CDR1 MGHDK and CDR2 SYGVNS. This CDR3 comprises 18 residues. In DNA form, the CDR3 reads TGTGCCAGCAGTGAGGACTGGGAGACGACAGGGGGGTACAATGAGCAGTTCTTC. Protein product: CASSEDWETTGGYNEQFF.